Described below is a single TCR beta chain sequence and its context. Its specificity is not known. In TCRdb, the 5' RACE reads were re-called with MiXCR into one record per CDR3 protein. The table shows over 450,000 distinct CDR3 sequences, with approximately 20% occurring only once. These data come from a study of T-cell memory formation after mild COVID-19. Study-wide results and limits: Cross-reactive memory seemingly joined, as some responding clones were found in pre-infection memory. Chiefly within CM and EM were the contracting CD4+ clones; CD8+ ones were within EMRA.

Germline CDR1 and CDR2: DFQATT and SNEGSKA (reference sequence). The J segment lost 6 bases and the V segment lost 4 bases, leaving 8 bases of the junction unmatched. The CDR3 spans 15 residues. The rearrangement joins TRBV20-1 to TRBJ2-3; 12 bases match TRBD1. This receptor was taken from an adult woman who had mild COVID-19 (a few samples of this study predate the infection). Cell type and time point are not known. Sequencing input: PBMCs or a T cell subset sorted from them (not recorded which). Written as DNA, the CDR3 is TGCAGTGCTATACCAGGGACAGGGGGCTCGGATACGCAGTATTTT. It is translated as CSAIPGTGGSDTQYF.